What follows are 10 T cell receptor beta chains derived from one specimen sequenced in a study of shared clonotypes between healthy human individuals. TCRdb's copy holds only in-frame clones and misses some; the assay was immunoSEQ multiplex PCR. Among 2 million or so clones listed, less than 95% were seen once. Naivety among CD8 cells was defined by CD45RO negativity and positive CCR7 selection, thereby excluding terminally differentiated effector memory CD45RA+ cells. The sample was naive CD8+ T cells sorted from blood. The source of these receptors is a young man in good health.

The chain is built from TRBV7-8 and TRBJ1-4; 8 bases map to TRBD1. The V and J ends lost 4 bases and 7 bases, in that order; junction bases with no gene match: 17. CDR1 is SGHVS and CDR2 is FQNEAQ in the germline V gene. CDR3 size: 18 residues. CDR3 loop: CASSSRQGRSPIVEKLFF. CDR3 DNA: TGTGCCAGCAGCTCAAGACAGGGGCGATCCCCAATTGTTGAAAAACTGTTTTTT.

The V and J genes are TRBV5-6 and TRBJ1-2, with D perhaps matching TRBD1 (6 bases). V was cut by 0 bases and J by 8 bases, with 14 bases left in between. The CDR3 runs to 14 residues. Germline V CDR1 and CDR2: SGHDT, YYEEEE. The CDR3 is CASSLVGGGEGYTF. The CDR3 bases are TGTGCCAGCAGCTTGGTTGGGGGCGGCGAGGGCTACACCTTC.

The gene calls are TRBV7-8 and TRBJ1-2, with 7 bases lining up with TRBD1. Germline V CDR1 and CDR2: SGHVS, FQNEAQ. V was clipped by 5 bases and J by 4 bases; unmatched bases: 4. CDR3 length: 13 residues. CDR3: CASSPGGTYGYTF. Here the CDR3 DNA reads TGTGCCAGCAGCCCAGGGGGGACCTATGGCTACACCTTC. Full variable domain (missing parts from reference TRBV7-8 and TRBJ1-2): GAGVSQSPRYKVAKRGQDVALRCDPISGHVSLFWYQQALGQGPEFLTYFQNEAQLDKSGLPSDRFFAERPEGSVSTLKIQRTQQEDSAVYLCASSPGGTYGYTFGSGTRLTVV.

The rearrangement joins TRBV19 to TRBJ2-3; 12 bases match TRBD2. The V and J ends lost 4 bases and 1 base, in that order; junction bases with no gene match: 0. CDR3 length equals 15 residues. Germline-derived CDR1 and CDR2 are LNHDA and SQIVND (reference sequence). The CDR3 spells CASSRTSGGTDTQYF. CDR3 DNA: TGTGCCAGTAGTAGGACTAGCGGGGGCACAGATACGCAGTATTTT.

The chain is built from TRBV28 and TRBJ2-1, with D possibly TRBD2 on 6 matching bases. This CDR3 comprises 17 residues. V was clipped by 4 bases and J by 8 bases, with 24 bases between them. CDR1 and CDR2 (germline): MDHEN, SYDVKM. CDR3 loop: CASSSGSAGTLWDEQFF. DNA of the CDR3: TGTGCCAGCAGTTCCGGTTCTGCGGGGACCTTATGGGATGAGCAGTTCTTC.

The chain has TRBV6-5 and TRBJ1-2, with 8 bases that match TRBD1. The V and J ends lost 2 bases and 6 bases, in that order; junction bases with no gene match: 5. CDR1 is MNHEY and CDR2 is SVGAGI in the germline V gene. This CDR3 region has 14 residues. The CDR3: CASSYADRVDGYTF. The CDR3 region has the DNA TGTGCCAGCAGTTACGCGGACAGGGTGGATGGCTACACCTTC.

This chain connects TRBV5-5 to TRBJ2-7; tentative D call: TRBD2 (5 bases). In germline, CDR1 is SGHKS, CDR2 YYEKEE (reference sequence). The CDR3 is 15 amino acids. V dropped 0 bases and J dropped 0 bases, with 10 bases sitting between them. DNA of the CDR3: TGTGCCAGCAGCTTGGGGAGCGGAAACTCCTACGAGCAGTACTTC. It specifies CASSLGSGNSYEQYF.

With respect to this clone: The sample contains more than one DNA sequence encoding this CDR3. The chain employs TRBV19 and TRBJ2-1; a possible D gene is TRBD2 (5 bases). The CDR3 loop spans 14 amino acids. Germline V gene lookup returns CDR1 LNHDA and CDR2 SQIVND (reference sequence). V dropped 3 bases and J dropped 1 base, with 7 bases sitting between them. The CDR3 nucleotides read TGTGCCAGTAGTATTCGGGGATCCTACAATGAGCAGTTCTTC. It specifies CASSIRGSYNEQFF. The full variable domain, completed using reference TRBV19 and TRBJ2-1, is DGGITQSPKYLFRKEGQNVTLSCEQNLNHDAMYWYRQDPGQGLRLIYYSQIVNDFQKGDIAEGYSVSREKKESFPLTVTSAQKNPTAFYLCASSIRGSYNEQFFGPGTRLTVL.

CDR3 loop: CASSKDTNTEAFF. For the CDR3, the DNA is TGTGCCAGCAGCAAGGACACGAACACTGAAGCTTTCTTT. The V gene is TRBV6-5, the J gene TRBJ1-1, with D possibly TRBD1 on 5 matching bases. Trimming took 6 bases from V and 1 from J, leaving 9 bases between them. The CDR3 is 13 amino acids. Germline V gives CDR1 MNHEY, CDR2 SVGAGI.

This clone was detected once. The V gene is TRBV6-1, the J gene TRBJ1-3, with a possible D match to TRBD1 (6 bases). Trimming removed 6 bases at V and 4 bases at J, with 16 bases between. CDR3 length: 15 amino acids. Germline CDR1 reads MNHNS; CDR2 reads SASEGT. CDR3 DNA sequence: TGTGCCAGCAGAGAATCCAGAGACAGGGGAAACACCATATATTTT. This gives the protein CASRESRDRGNTIYF.